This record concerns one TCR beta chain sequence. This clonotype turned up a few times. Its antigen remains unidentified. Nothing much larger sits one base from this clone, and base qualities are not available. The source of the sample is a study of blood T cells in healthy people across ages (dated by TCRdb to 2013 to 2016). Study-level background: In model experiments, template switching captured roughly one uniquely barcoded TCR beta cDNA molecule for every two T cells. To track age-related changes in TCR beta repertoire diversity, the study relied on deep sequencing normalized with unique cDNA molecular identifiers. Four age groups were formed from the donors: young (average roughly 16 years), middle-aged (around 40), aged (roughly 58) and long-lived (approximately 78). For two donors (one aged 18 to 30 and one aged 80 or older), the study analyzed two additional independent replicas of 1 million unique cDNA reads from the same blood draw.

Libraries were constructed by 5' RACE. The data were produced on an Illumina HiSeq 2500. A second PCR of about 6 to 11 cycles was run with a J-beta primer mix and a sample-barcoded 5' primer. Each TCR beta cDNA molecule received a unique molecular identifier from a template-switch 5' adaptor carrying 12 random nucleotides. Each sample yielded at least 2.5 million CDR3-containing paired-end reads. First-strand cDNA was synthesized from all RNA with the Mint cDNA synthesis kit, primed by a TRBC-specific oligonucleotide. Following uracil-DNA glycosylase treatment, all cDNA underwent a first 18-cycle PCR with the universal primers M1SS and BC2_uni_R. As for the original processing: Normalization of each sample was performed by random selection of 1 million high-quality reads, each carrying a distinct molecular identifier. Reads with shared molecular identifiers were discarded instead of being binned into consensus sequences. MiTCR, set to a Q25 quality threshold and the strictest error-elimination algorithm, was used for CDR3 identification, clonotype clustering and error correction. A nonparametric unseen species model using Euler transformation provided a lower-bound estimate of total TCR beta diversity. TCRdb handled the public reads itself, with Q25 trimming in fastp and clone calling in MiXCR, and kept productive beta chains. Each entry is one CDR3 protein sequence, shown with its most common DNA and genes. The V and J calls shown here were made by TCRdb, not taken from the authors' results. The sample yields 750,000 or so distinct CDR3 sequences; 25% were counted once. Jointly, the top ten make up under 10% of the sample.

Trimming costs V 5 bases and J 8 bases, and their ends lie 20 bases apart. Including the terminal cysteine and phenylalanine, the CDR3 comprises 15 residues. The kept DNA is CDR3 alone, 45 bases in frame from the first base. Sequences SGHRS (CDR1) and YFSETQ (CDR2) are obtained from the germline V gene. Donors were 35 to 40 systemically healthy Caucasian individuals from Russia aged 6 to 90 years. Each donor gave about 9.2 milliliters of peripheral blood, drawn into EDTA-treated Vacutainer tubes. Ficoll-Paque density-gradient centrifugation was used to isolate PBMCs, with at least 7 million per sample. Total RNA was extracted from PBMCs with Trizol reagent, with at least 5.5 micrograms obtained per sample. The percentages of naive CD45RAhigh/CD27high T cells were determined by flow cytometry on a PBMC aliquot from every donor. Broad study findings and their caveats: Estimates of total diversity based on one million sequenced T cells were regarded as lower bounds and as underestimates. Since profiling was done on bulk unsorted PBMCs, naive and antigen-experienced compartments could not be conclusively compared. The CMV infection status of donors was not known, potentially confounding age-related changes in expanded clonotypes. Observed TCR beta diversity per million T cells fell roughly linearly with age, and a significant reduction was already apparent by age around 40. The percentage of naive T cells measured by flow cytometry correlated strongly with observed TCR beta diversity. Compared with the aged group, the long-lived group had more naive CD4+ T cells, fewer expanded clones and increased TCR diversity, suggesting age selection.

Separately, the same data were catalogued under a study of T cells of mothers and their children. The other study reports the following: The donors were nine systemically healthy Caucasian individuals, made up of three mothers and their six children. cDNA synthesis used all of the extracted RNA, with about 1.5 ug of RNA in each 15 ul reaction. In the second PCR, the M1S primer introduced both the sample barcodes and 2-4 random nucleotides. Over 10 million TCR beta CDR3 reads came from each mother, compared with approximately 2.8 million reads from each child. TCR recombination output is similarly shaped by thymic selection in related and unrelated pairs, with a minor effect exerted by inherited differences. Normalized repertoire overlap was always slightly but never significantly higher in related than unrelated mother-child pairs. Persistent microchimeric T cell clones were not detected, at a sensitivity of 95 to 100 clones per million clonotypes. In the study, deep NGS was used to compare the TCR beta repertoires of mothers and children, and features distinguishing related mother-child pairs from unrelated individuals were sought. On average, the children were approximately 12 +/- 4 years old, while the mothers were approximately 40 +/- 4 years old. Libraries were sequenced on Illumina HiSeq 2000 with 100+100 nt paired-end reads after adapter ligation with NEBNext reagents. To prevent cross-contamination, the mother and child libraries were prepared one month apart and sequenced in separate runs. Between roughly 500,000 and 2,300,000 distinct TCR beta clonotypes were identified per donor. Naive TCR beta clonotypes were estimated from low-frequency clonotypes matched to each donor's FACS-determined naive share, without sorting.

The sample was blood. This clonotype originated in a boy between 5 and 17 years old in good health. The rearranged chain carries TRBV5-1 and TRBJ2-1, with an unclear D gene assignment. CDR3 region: CASSRSEKWGDEQFF. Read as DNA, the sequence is TGCGCCAGCAGTCGAAGCGAGAAATGGGGTGATGAGCAGTTCTTC.